The 18 T cell receptor beta chains reported below all come from one sample, sequenced in a study of blood T cell repertoires in COVID-19. The protocol was immunoSEQ multiplex PCR, while the TCRdb copy is restricted to in-frame clones and leaves out a portion. This table holds some 130,000 clones, more than 90% found once. The sequenced sample was peripheral blood. The receptors originated from a man aged 55 to 70 with COVID-19, enrolled during active disease.

This sequence joins TRBV2 and TRBJ2-3, with 7 positions matching TRBD2. The CDR3 consists of 14 residues. Germline-derived CDR1 and CDR2 are SNHLY and FYNNEI. J lost 0 bases, V lost 4 bases, and 1 base had no gene match. The chain's CDR3 is CASSGSGSTDTQYF. For the CDR3, the DNA is TGTGCCAGCAGTGGTAGCGGGAGCACAGATACGCAGTATTTT.

This sequence joins TRBV4-2 and TRBJ2-2; 7 positions agree with TRBD1. In germline, CDR1 is LGHNA, CDR2 YNFKEQ. Trimming removed 2 bases from V and 5 bases from J; junction bases left unmatched: 2. The CDR3 consists of 14 residues. The CDR3 DNA follows: TGTGCCAGCAGCCAAATCAGGGGGACCGGGGAGCTGTTTTTT. Protein: CASSQIRGTGELFF.

The J gene is TRBJ2-5, the V gene TRBV5-1; TRBD1 aligns across 7 bases. The J segment lost 5 bases and the V segment lost 4 bases, leaving 5 bases of the junction unmatched. CDR3 size: 13 residues. CDR1 SGHRS and CDR2 YFSETQ come from the germline V gene. Here the CDR3 DNA reads TGCGCCAGCAGCCCGGGACAGAGGGAGACCCAGTACTTC. Residues: CASSPGQRETQYF.

The chain has TRBV25-1 and TRBJ2-7; 7 nucleotides agree with TRBD2. The germline V gene encodes CDR1 MGHDK and CDR2 SYGVNS. Unmatched junction bases numbered 10, after V lost 6 bases and J lost 5 bases. This CDR3 has 14 amino acids. CDR3 bases: TGTGCCAGCAGCCCCAAGGCGGGAGTCCACGAGCAGTACTTC. Translated, it gives CASSPKAGVHEQYF.

V usage is TRBV7-8 and J usage is TRBJ1-5; tentative D call: TRBD1 (5 bases). CDR1 and CDR2 from the germline V gene are SGHVS and FQNEAQ. This CDR3 is built from 15 residues. V was clipped by 5 bases and J by 4 bases, with 15 bases between them. The CDR3, as DNA: TGTGCCAGCAGCGTAGACAGCCTCCCTAATCAGCCCCAGCATTTT. As protein: CASSVDSLPNQPQHF.

The chain employs TRBV2 and TRBJ2-2, with 7 positions matching TRBD1. Germline loops: CDR1 SNHLY, CDR2 FYNNEI. The CDR3 is 14 amino acids. Unmatched junction bases numbered 6, after V lost 7 bases and J lost 4 bases. CDR3 nucleotides: TGTGCCAGCAAAAAGACAGGGAGCACCGGGGAGCTGTTTTTT. Residues: CASKKTGSTGELFF.

V gene TRBV7-2 combines with J gene TRBJ2-3; possible D gene TRBD2, 5 bases. V was shortened by 5 bases and J by 6 bases, with 18 bases between the two germline ends. Germline CDR1 is SGHTA and CDR2 is FQGNSA. The CDR3 is 15 residues long. The CDR3, as DNA: TGTGCCAGCAGCCGTCGCCCCCCCGGCGGGGATACGCAGTATTTT. It codes for CASSRRPPGGDTQYF.

This chain connects TRBV4-1 to TRBJ2-1; no clear D. Germline CDR1 reads MGHRA; CDR2 reads YSYEKL. V lost 3 bases and J 0 bases, leaving 9 bases between the germline ends. The CDR3 totals 15 residues. CDR3 coding DNA: TGCGCCAGCAGCCACAGCGAGAACTCCTACAATGAGCAGTTCTTC. It translates to CASSHSENSYNEQFF.

The chain carries TRBV5-1 and TRBJ2-1; weak D call: TRBD1 (6 bases). Trimming pared 6 bases from V and 8 bases from J, leaving 18 bases between. Looked up from germline, CDR1 is SGHRS and CDR2 is YFSETQ. This CDR3 has 14 residues. The CDR3 sequence: CASKGDGTMDEQFF. CDR3 nucleotide sequence: TGCGCCAGCAAGGGGGACGGGACAATGGATGAGCAGTTCTTC.

V usage is TRBV30 and J usage is TRBJ1-1, with D possibly being TRBD1 (6 bases). Per the germline V gene, CDR1 is GTSNPN and CDR2 is SVGIG (reference sequence). This CDR3 comprises 13 residues. The germline V and J ends were trimmed by 4 bases and 0 bases, with 9 bases remaining between them. CDR3 DNA: TGTGCCTGGAAGGGGGAATTGAACACTGAAGCTTTCTTT. It specifies CAWKGELNTEAFF.

This chain links TRBV24-1 with TRBJ2-2, with unresolved D. This CDR3 comprises 13 residues. CDR1 KGHDR and CDR2 SFDVKD come from the germline V gene. Trimming shortened V by 6 bases and J by 3 bases, and 7 bases separated the two germline ends. The chain's CDR3 is CATSPRYTGELFF. DNA of the CDR3: TGTGCCACCAGTCCTAGGTACACCGGGGAGCTGTTTTTT.

The chain carries TRBV19 and TRBJ2-1; 11 bases line up with TRBD2. Germline CDR1 LNHDA, CDR2 SQIVND (reference sequence). CDR3 length: 17 amino acids. The V gene end was trimmed by 5 bases and the J gene end by 4 bases; junction bases not matched to a gene: 10. This CDR3 is CASSSESSGRGYNEQFF. The CDR3 nucleotides are TGTGCCAGTAGTTCCGAAAGTAGCGGGAGGGGGTACAATGAGCAGTTCTTC.

There are a few counts of this clone. V is TRBV6-1 and J is TRBJ2-1; D remains unclear. This CDR3 is built from 12 residues. Germline V lookup: CDR1 MNHNS, CDR2 SASEGT. Trimming stripped 3 bases from V and 8 bases from J, with 8 bases between. Written as DNA, the CDR3 is TGTGCCAGCAGTGATACTTTCGATGAGCAGTTCTTC. Translation: CASSDTFDEQFF.

The genes are TRBV5-1 and TRBJ1-2; possible D gene TRBD1, 6 bases. CDR1 SGHRS and CDR2 YFSETQ come from the germline V gene. The CDR3 spans 14 residues. V lost 4 bases and J lost 6, with 16 bases in between. As DNA, the CDR3 is TGCGCCAGCAGCCCGCTGGGATCAGGGGATGGCTACACCTTC. Residues: CASSPLGSGDGYTF.

The chain's CDR3 is CASSLDIRSPLHF. The CDR3 DNA follows: TGTGCCAGCAGTTTGGACATTAGGTCACCCCTCCACTTT. This rearrangement joins TRBV28 to TRBJ1-6, with D possibly matching TRBD1 (5 bases). The CDR3 totals 13 residues. V lost 3 bases, J lost 10 bases, and 10 bases lay in between. The germline CDR1 and CDR2 sequences are MDHEN and SYDVKM.

The J gene is TRBJ1-1, the V gene TRBV27, with TRBD1 identical over 10 bases. With 4 bases clipped from V and 0 bases from J, the junction kept 8 bases outside the gene matches. The CDR3 spans 17 residues. Germline values: CDR1 MNHEY, CDR2 SMNVEV (reference sequence). CDR3 nucleotides: TGTGCCAGCAGTTCCCGGACAGGGGGGGTTATGAACACTGAAGCTTTCTTT. This sequence encodes CASSSRTGGVMNTEAFF.

The chain has TRBV7-2 and TRBJ1-4; D not resolved. Per germline, CDR1 SGHTA and CDR2 FQGNSA. The CDR3 is made up of 15 amino acids. Trimming cost V 5 bases and J 0 bases, with 10 bases left between them. The CDR3 nucleotides are TGTGCCAGCAGCGCCAACTTTGCAACTAATGAAAAACTGTTTTTT. Translating it yields CASSANFATNEKLFF.

This sequence joins TRBV5-1 and TRBJ1-1; possible D gene TRBD1, 5 bases. V was trimmed by 3 bases and J by 1 base, leaving 10 bases between them. The CDR3 is made up of 14 amino acids. CDR1 and CDR2 from the germline V gene are SGHRS and YFSETQ. CDR3 in amino acids: CASSSTEKNTEAFF. CDR3 DNA sequence: TGCGCCAGCAGCTCGACAGAGAAGAACACTGAAGCTTTCTTT.